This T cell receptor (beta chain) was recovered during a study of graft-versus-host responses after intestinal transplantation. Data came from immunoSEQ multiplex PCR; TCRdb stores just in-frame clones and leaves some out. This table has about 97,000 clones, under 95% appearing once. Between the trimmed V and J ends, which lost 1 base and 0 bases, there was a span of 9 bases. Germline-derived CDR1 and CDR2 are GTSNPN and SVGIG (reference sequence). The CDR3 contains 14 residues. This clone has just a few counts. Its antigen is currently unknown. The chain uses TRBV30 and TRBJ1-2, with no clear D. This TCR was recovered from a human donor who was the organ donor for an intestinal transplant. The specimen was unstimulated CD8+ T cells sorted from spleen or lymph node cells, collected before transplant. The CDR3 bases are TGTGCCTGGAGTGGAGGGTCCCCTAACTATGGCTACACCTTC. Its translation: CAWSGGSPNYGYTF.